This T cell receptor beta chain was captured by sequencing in a study of shared clonotypes between healthy human individuals. Study-wide background: CD4 naive and memory got three plates each, CD8 naive two, CD8 memory one.

Per the germline V gene, CDR1 is SGHDN and CDR2 is FVKESK. J was trimmed by 3 bases and V by 3 bases; bases with no gene match: 10. The CDR3 runs to 16 residues. Profiled with immunoSEQ multiplex PCR; TCRdb holds only in-frame clones, not every one. The sample includes roughly 1,500,000 clones, approximately 98.5% of them seen just once. There were only Caucasian adults among the donors, and all lived in Nashville, Tennessee. Naive CD45RA+ and memory CD45RA-negative subsets were split from CD4+ cells. This sequence was found in a man aged 30-40 years in good health. Sequencing was performed on naive CD4+ T cells sorted from blood. Indicated subset: CD45RA+ positively selected. The chain recombines TRBV14 with TRBJ2-5; 7 bases align to TRBD1. DNA for the CDR3: TGTGCCAGCAGCCATAAGCACGGGACAGCCAAAGAGACCCAGTACTTC. Its protein product is CASSHKHGTAKETQYF.